A single sample gave rise to the 16 T cell receptor beta chains below, sequenced in a study of blood T cell repertoires in COVID-19. This table comes from immunoSEQ multiplex PCR, and its TCRdb copy is limited to in-frame clones, with some not included. Found here are over 200,000 clones, 80% to 90% of them singletons; the top ten hold 3.7%. Sequenced: PBMCs or T cells enriched from blood (not recorded which). The receptors here all came from a woman in her 30s who had been exposed to COVID-19.

The chain joins TRBV27 to TRBJ1-2; 8 bases line up with TRBD1. The germline CDR1 and CDR2 sequences are MNHEY and SMNVEV (reference sequence). V was clipped by 7 bases and J by 7 bases; unmatched bases: 14. CDR3 length: 15 residues. The CDR3 DNA reads TGTGCCAGCAAGTCCAACAAACAGGGGGTCCGTGGCTACACCTTC. Translating gives CASKSNKQGVRGYTF.

The genes are TRBV19 and TRBJ1-2; a weak D match, TRBD1 (6 bases). V gave up 5 bases and J gave up 4 bases, with 14 bases separating them. Germline CDR1 LNHDA, CDR2 SQIVND (reference sequence). The CDR3 has 14 amino acids. The CDR3, as DNA: TGTGCCAGTAGTTATCCCGGGACACCCTATGGCTACACCTTC. Its translation: CASSYPGTPYGYTF.

The V gene is TRBV5-4, the J gene TRBJ2-3, with D tentatively TRBD2 (6 bases). V was trimmed by 2 bases and J by 2 bases, leaving 12 bases between them. The CDR3 covers 15 residues. Germline lookup yields CDR1 SGHNT and CDR2 YYREEE (reference sequence). The CDR3 is CASSLRRRDTDTQYF. DNA of the CDR3: TGTGCCAGCAGCTTACGTCGGCGGGACACAGATACGCAGTATTTT.

The V and J genes are TRBV30 and TRBJ2-5; TRBD2 might be the D (5 bases). The CDR3 has 14 residues. CDR1 is GTSNPN, CDR2 SVGIG, per germline (reference sequence). With 2 bases removed from V and 1 base from J, the gap between germline ends came to 11 bases. CDR3 in amino acids: CAWSPGLIQETQYF. Written as DNA, the CDR3 is TGTGCCTGGAGTCCTGGACTGATCCAAGAGACCCAGTACTTC.

The V and J genes are TRBV5-4 and TRBJ1-1, with 10 bases identical to TRBD1. The CDR3 has 18 residues. Germline V lookup: CDR1 SGHNT, CDR2 YYREEE (reference sequence). After removal of 4 bases from V and 3 bases from J, the junction contained 15 bases not matched to a gene. CDR3 loop: CASSPRGGTGDRDTEAFF. CDR3 DNA: TGTGCCAGCAGCCCCCGCGGGGGGACAGGGGATAGGGACACTGAAGCTTTCTTT.

The V gene is TRBV25-1, the J gene TRBJ1-1; TRBD1 agrees at 12 bases. The CDR3 loop spans 15 amino acids. Germline CDR1 reads MGHDK; CDR2 reads SYGVNS. The ends lost 2 bases at V and 5 bases at J; junction bases unmatched: 3. This chain's CDR3 is CASSEGTGGYTEAFF. CDR3 nucleotide sequence: TGTGCCAGCAGTGAAGGGACAGGGGGCTATACTGAAGCTTTCTTT.

This chain uses TRBV29-1 with TRBJ1-1, with D possibly matching TRBD1 (6 bases). The CDR3 extends over 14 amino acids. V shed 5 bases and J shed 0 bases, with 13 bases lying between them. Germline lookup yields CDR1 SQVTM and CDR2 ANQGSEA. The CDR3 spells CSVFVRGMNTEAFF. The DNA for the CDR3 is TGCAGCGTTTTTGTTAGGGGGATGAACACTGAAGCTTTCTTT.

The chain joins TRBV7-2 to TRBJ2-2; tentative D call: TRBD2 (6 bases). The CDR3 has 15 amino acids. V lost 2 bases to trimming and J lost 4 bases, with 11 bases between them. The germline V gene encodes CDR1 SGHTA and CDR2 FQGNSA. CDR3 region: CASSLKLAVTGELFF. In nucleotides, the CDR3 is TGTGCCAGCAGCTTAAAACTAGCAGTCACCGGGGAGCTGTTTTTT.

The genes are TRBV10-1 and TRBJ2-1, with TRBD2 identical over 13 bases. Germline V gene lookup returns CDR1 WNHNN and CDR2 SYGVQD (reference sequence). The CDR3 consists of 15 residues. V gave up 8 bases and J gave up 8 bases; unmatched junction bases: 9. The CDR3 coding sequence is TGCGCCAGCTACGGACTAGCGGGAGTGGGGGATGAGCAGTTCTTC. Its protein product is CASYGLAGVGDEQFF.

The chain recombines TRBV5-6 with TRBJ2-2; D might be TRBD1 (5 bases). Germline CDR1 reads SGHDT; CDR2 reads YYEEEE. The ends were cut back, 0 bases at V and 5 bases at J, with 8 bases in the middle. CDR3 length: 14 amino acids. CDR3 in amino acids: CASSLAHRTGELFF. The CDR3 nucleotides read TGTGCCAGCAGCTTGGCCCACAGGACCGGGGAGCTGTTTTTT.

The sample holds one count of this clone. The chain has TRBV19 and TRBJ1-2; D not certain. CDR1 and CDR2 (germline): LNHDA, SQIVND (reference sequence). The CDR3 spans 12 residues. Trimming took off 5 bases at V and 0 bases at J, with 4 bases between the two ends. CDR3 sequence (DNA): TGTGCCAGTAGTCCTCCTAACTATGGCTACACCTTC. Amino acid sequence: CASSPPNYGYTF. The whole variable domain, remainder taken from reference TRBV19 and TRBJ1-2, is DGGITQSPKYLFRKEGQNVTLSCEQNLNHDAMYWYRQDPGQGLRLIYYSQIVNDFQKGDIAEGYSVSREKKESFPLTVTSAQKNPTAFYLCASSPPNYGYTFGSGTRLTVV.

The V and J genes are TRBV19 and TRBJ2-7; 9 positions agree with TRBD2. CDR1 is LNHDA and CDR2 is SQIVND in the germline V gene (reference sequence). The V gene end was trimmed by 4 bases and the J gene end by 2 bases; junction bases not matched to a gene: 15. The CDR3 has 18 residues. The CDR3 DNA reads as TGTGCCAGTAGTAGCCGGCGTATGGCGGGAGGGGCAACCTACGAGCAGTACTTC. It translates to CASSSRRMAGGATYEQYF.

This clone was detected a few times. The chain joins TRBV4-1 to TRBJ2-1, with a tentative D call TRBD2 (5 bases). CDR1 is MGHRA, CDR2 YSYEKL, per germline. V lost 4 bases, J lost 8 bases, and 9 bases lay in between. This CDR3 comprises 12 residues. This CDR3 is CASSLVGDEQFF. The CDR3 nucleotides read TGCGCCAGCAGCCTCGTCGGGGATGAGCAGTTCTTC.

Only a few counts were recorded for this clone. This same CDR3 is encoded by further DNA sequences in the sample. The rearrangement links TRBV7-9 to TRBJ2-5; the D gene is possibly TRBD2 (5 bases). The V and J ends lost 3 bases and 7 bases respectively, with 15 bases between them. The V gene's germline CDR1 is SEHNR and CDR2 FQNEAQ (reference sequence). The CDR3 consists of 14 residues. DNA for the CDR3: TGTGCCAGCAGCTTGGCCCCGGGCCGGGGGACCCAGTACTTC. Its protein product is CASSLAPGRGTQYF.

The rearrangement joins TRBV28 to TRBJ2-1, with TRBD1 matching 10 bases. J lost 8 bases, V lost 6 bases, and 10 bases had no gene match. The CDR3 consists of 15 residues. CDR1 is MDHEN and CDR2 is SYDVKM in the germline V gene. The CDR3 DNA follows: TGTGCCAGCAGGGAATCGGGACAGGGGTTTGATGAGCAGTTCTTC. It encodes CASRESGQGFDEQFF.

V usage is TRBV19 and J usage is TRBJ1-4; 9 bases align to TRBD1. Germline CDR1 reads LNHDA; CDR2 reads SQIVND (reference sequence). The V and J ends lost 7 bases and 6 bases, in that order; junction bases with no gene match: 6. The CDR3 has 14 amino acids. CDR3 region: CASTTGQGDEKLFF. The CDR3, as DNA: TGTGCCAGTACCACGGGACAGGGCGATGAAAAACTGTTTTTT.